This T cell receptor beta chain was obtained from a study of blood T cell repertoires in COVID-19. Study-level information: The United States, Italy and Spain provided the acute and convalescent COVID-19 samples. The cDNA or gDNA used as material had been derived from T cells, B-cell-depleted T cells, or PBMCs.

Some clones are missing from TCRdb's copy, which holds only in-frame ones; the method was immunoSEQ multiplex PCR. The data show 250,000 to 300,000 clones, approximately 91% seen once. This CDR3 spans 13 amino acids. CDR1 SNHLY and CDR2 FYNNEI come from the germline V gene. V shed 8 bases, J shed 4 bases, and the junction held 7 bases outside the gene matches. This clone was seen only a few times. The rearrangement links TRBV2 to TRBJ1-1, with 7 bases lining up with TRBD1. This TCR derives from a woman between 25 and 40 years old with acute or convalescent COVID-19. The sequenced sample consisted of peripheral blood. The CDR3 bases are TGTGCCAGCTCAGGGACAGCTGTCACTGAAGCTTTCTTT. Translating it yields CASSGTAVTEAFF.